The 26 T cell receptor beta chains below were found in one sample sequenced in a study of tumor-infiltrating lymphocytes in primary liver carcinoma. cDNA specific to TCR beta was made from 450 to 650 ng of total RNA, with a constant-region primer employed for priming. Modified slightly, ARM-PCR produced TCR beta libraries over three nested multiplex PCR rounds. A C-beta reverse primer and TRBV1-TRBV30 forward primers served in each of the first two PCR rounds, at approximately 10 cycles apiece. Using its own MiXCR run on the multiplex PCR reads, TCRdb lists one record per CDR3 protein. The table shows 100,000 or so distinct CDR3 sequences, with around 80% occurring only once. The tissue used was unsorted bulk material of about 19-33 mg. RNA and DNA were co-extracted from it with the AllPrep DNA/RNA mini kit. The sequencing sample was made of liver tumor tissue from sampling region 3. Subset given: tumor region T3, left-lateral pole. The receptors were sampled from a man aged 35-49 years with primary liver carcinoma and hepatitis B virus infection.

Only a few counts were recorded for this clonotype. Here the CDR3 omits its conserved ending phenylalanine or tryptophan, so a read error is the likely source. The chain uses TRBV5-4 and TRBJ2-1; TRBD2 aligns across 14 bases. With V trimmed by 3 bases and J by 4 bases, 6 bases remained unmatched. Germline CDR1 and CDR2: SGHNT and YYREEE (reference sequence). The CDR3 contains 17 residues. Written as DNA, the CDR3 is TGTGCCAGCAGCTGGACGACTAGCGGGAGGGCTTACAATGAGCAGTTCTAC. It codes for CASSWTTSGRAYNEQFY.

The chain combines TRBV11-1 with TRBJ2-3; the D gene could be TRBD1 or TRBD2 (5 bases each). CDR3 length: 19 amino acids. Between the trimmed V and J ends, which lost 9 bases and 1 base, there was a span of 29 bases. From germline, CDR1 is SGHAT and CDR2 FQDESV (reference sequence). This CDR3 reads CARNSGGSSVGPRTDTQYF. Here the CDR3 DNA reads TGTGCCAGGAACTCTGGGGGAAGCTCTGTTGGACCCCGCACAGATACGCAGTATTTT.

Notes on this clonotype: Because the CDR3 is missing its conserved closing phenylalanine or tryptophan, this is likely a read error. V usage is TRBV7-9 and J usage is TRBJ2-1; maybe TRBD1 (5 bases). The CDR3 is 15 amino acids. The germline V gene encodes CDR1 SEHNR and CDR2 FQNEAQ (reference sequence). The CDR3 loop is CVSSDSLSEKNEQFL. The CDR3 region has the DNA TGTGTCAGCAGTGACAGTTTATCCGAAAAGAATGAGCAGTTCTTA.

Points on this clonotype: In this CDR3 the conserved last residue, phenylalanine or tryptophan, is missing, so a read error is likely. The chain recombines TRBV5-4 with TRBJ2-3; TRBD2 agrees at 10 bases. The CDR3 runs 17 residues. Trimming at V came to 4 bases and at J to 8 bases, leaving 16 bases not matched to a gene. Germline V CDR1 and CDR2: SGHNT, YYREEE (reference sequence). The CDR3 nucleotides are TGTGCCAGCAGCGCCCCCGGGACTAGCGCTGGGGGGATTACGCAGTATTAT. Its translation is CASSAPGTSAGGITQYY.

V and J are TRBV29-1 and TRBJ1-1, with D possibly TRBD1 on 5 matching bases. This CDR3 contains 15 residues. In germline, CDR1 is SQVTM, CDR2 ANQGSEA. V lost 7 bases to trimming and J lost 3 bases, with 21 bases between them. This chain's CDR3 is CSGGRGWGMDTEAFF. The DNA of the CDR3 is TGCAGCGGTGGACGGGGTTGGGGGATGGACACTGAAGCTTTCTTT.

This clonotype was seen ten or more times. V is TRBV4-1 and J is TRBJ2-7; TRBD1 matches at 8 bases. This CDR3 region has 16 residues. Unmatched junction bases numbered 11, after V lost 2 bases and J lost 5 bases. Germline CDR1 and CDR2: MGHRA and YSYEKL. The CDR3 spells CASSQFPQGAGDEQYF. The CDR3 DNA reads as TGCGCCAGCAGCCAATTCCCCCAGGGGGCTGGGGACGAGCAGTACTTC.

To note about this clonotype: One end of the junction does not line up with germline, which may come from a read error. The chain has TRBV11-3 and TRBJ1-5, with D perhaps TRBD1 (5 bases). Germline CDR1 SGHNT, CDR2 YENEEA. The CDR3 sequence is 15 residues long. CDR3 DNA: TGTGCCAGCAGCTCAGATCTGGGGGTGGCTCAGTCCCAGCACTTT. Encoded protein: CASSSDLGVAQSQHF.

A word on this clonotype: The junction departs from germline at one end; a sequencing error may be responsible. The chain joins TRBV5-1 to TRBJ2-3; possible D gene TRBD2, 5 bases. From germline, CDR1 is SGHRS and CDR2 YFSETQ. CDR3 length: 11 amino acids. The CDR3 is CASKLGDTQYF. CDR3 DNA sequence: TGCGCCAGCAAACTGGGAGATACACAGTATTTT.

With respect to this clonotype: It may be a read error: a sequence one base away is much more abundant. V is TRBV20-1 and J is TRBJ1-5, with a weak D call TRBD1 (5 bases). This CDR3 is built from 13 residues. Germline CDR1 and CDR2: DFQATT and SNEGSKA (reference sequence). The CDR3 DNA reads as TGCAATGCTAGGGGACTTAGCAATCAGCCCCAGCATTTT. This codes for CNARGLSNQPQHF.

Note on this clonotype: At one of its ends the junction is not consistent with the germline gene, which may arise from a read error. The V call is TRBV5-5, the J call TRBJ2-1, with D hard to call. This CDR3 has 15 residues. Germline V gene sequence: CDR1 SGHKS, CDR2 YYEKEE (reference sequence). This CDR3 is CAGSLIETVYNELFF. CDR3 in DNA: TGTGCCGGCAGCTTAATTGAGACTGTCTACAATGAGCTGTTCTTC.

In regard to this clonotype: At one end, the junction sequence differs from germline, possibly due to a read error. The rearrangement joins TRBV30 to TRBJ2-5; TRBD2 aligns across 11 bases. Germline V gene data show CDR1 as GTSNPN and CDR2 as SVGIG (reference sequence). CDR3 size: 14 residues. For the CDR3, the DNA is TGTGCCTGTGGCACTAGCGGGGGTCGCGAGACCCAATACTTC. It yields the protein CACGTSGGRETQYF.

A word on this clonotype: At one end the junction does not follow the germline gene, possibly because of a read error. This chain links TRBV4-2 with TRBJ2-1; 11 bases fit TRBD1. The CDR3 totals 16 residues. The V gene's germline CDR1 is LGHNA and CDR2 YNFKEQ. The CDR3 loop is CASSHTGGQGDNKQFF. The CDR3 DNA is TGTGCCAGTAGCCACACCGGGGGACAGGGGGACAATAAGCAGTTCTTC.

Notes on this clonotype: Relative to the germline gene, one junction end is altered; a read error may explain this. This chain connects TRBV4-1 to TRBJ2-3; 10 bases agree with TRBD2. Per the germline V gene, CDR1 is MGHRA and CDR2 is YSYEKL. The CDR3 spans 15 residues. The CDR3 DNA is TGCGCCGGCAGGGTCAGTAGCGGGAGGACAGATACGCAGTATTTT. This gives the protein CAGRVSSGRTDTQYF.

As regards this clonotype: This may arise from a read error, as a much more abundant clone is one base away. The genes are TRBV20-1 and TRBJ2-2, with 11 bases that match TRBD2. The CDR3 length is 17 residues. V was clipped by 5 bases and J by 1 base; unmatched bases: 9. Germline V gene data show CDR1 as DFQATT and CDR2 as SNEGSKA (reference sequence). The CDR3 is CSAPSGLAGLNTGELFF. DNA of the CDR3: TGCAGTGCTCCCTCAGGACTAGCGGGTTTGAACACCGGGGAGCTGTTTTTT.

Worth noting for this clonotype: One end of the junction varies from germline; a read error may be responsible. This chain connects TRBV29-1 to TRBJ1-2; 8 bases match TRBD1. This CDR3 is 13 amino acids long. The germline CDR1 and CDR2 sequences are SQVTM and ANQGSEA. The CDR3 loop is CSARSGGAYGYAF. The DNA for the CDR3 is TGCAGCGCCCGATCAGGGGGCGCCTATGGGTACGCCTTC. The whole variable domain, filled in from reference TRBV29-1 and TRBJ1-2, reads SAVISQKPSRDICQRGTSLTIQCQVDSQVTMMFWYRQQPGQSLTLIATANQGSEATYESGFVIDKFPISRPNLTFSTLTVSNMSPEDSSIYLCSARSGGAYGYAFGSGTRLTVV.

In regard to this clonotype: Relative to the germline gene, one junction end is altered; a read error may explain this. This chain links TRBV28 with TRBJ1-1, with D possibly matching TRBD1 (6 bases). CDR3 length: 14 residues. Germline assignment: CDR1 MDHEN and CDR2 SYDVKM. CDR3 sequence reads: CVSFNTPGDTEAFF. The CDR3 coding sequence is TGTGTCAGCTTCAACACCCCAGGGGATACTGAAGCTTTCTTT.

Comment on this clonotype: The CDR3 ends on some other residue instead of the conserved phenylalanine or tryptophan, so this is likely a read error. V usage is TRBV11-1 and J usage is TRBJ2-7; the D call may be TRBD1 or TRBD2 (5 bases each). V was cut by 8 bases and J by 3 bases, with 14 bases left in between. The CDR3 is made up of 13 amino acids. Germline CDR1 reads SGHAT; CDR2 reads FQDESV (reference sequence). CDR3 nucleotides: TGTGCCAGCTGGGGGAAGCGATACTACGAGCAGTACTTA. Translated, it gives CASWGKRYYEQYL.

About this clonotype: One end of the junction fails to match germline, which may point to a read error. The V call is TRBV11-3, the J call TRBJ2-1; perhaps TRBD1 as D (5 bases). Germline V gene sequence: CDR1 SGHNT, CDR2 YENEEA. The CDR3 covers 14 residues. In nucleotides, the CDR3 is TGTGTCAGCAGCTTAGGGGTCAGCCACAATGAGCAGTTCTTT. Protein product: CVSSLGVSHNEQFF.

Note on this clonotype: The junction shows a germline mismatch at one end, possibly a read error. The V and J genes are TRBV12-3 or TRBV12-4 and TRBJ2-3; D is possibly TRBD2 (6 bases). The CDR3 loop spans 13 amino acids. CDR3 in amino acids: CDSSPFWGDTQYF. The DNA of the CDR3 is TGTGACAGCAGTCCATTTTGGGGGGACACGCAGTATTTT.

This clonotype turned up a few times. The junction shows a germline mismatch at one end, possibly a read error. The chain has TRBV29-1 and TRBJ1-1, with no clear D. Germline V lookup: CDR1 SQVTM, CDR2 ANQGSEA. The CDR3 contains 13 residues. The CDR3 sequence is CSAGYGLNSEAFF. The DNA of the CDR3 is TGCAGCGCCGGGTACGGGCTGAACTCTGAAGCATTCTTT.

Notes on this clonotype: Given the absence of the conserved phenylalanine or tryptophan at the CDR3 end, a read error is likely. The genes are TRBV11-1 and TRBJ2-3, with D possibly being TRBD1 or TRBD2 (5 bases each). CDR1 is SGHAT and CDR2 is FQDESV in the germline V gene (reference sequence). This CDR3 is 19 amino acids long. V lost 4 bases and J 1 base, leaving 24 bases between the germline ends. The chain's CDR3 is CASSSGGSSVGIRTDTQYL. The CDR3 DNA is TGTGCCAGCAGCTCTGGGGGAAGCTCTGTTGGAATCCGCACAGATACGCAGTATTTG.

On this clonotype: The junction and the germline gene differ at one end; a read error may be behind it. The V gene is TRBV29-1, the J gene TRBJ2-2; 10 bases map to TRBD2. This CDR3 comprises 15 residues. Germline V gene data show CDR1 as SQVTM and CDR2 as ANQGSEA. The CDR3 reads CNVGTSAVNTGKLFF. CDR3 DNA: TGCAACGTTGGGACTAGCGCGGTGAACACCGGGAAGCTGTTTTTT.

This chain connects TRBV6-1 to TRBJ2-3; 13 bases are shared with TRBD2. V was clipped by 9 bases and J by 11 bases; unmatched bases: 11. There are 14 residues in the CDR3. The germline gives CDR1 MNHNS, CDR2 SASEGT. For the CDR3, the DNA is TGTGCCAGTGGACTAGCGGGAGAAACATATATGCAGTATTTT. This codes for CASGLAGETYMQYF.

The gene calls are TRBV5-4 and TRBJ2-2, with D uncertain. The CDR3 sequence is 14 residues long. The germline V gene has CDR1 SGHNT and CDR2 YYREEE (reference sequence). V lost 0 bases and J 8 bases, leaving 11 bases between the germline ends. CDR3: CASSLGIGAGELFF. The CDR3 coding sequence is TGTGCCAGCAGCTTGGGGATCGGCGCTGGGGAGCTGTTTTTT.

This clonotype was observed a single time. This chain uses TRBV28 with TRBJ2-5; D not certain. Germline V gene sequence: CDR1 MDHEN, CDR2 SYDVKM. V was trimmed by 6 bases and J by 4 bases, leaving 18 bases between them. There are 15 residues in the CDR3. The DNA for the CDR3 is TGTGCCAGCAGATCGAGTACAAAAGTAGGAGAGACCCAGTACTTC. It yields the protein CASRSSTKVGETQYF.

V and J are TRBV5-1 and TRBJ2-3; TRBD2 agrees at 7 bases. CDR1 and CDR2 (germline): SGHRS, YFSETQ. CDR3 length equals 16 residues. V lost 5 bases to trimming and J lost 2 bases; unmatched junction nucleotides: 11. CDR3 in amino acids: CASRESGGSFTDTQYF. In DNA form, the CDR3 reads TGCGCCAGCAGGGAGTCTGGCGGGAGTTTCACAGATACGCAGTATTTT.